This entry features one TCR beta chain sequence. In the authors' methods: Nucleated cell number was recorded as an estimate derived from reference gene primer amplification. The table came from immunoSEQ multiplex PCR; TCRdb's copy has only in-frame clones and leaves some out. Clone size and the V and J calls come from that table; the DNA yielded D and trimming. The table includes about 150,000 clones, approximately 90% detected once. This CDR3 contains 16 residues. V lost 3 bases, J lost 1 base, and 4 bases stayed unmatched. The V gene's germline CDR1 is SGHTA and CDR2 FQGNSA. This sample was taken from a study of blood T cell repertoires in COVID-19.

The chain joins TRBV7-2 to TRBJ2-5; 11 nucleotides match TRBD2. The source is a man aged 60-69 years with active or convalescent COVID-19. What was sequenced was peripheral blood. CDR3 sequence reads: CASSLQGLAGQETQYF. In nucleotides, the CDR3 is TGTGCCAGCAGCTTGCAAGGACTAGCGGGCCAAGAGACCCAGTACTTC.